This T cell receptor beta chain was sequenced in a study of T cell changes during pregnancy in multiple sclerosis. TCRdb keeps only in-frame clones here, not all; method: immunoSEQ multiplex PCR. Among roughly 110,000 clones listed, 91% were seen once. CDR3 size: 15 residues. V lost 1 base and J 1 base, leaving 10 bases between the germline ends. The germline V gene has CDR1 SGHTA and CDR2 FQGNSA. This sample comprised peripheral blood, obtained before pregnancy. This sequence was found in a female donor with multiple sclerosis, enrolled in a pregnancy study. The rearrangement uses TRBV7-2 and TRBJ1-1, with D perhaps TRBD1 (5 bases). The CDR3 sequence: CASSLGGGANTEAFF. The CDR3 DNA follows: TGTGCCAGCAGCTTAGGGGGAGGGGCGAACACTGAAGCTTTCTTT.